Below, 14 T cell receptor beta chains from the same sample are listed, as sequenced in a study of T cell changes during pregnancy in multiple sclerosis. Generated by immunoSEQ multiplex PCR, the TCRdb table keeps only in-frame clones and is missing some. The sample has approximately 33,000 clones; just over 90% are singletons. The sequences come from CD4+ T cells from peripheral blood mononuclear cells, collected after pregnancy. These receptors were collected from a female donor with multiple sclerosis, enrolled in a pregnancy study.

The rearrangement links TRBV12-5 to TRBJ2-3, with 7 positions matching TRBD2. Germline CDR1 LGHNT, CDR2 FRNRAP. Germline trimming cut 6 bases from V and 4 bases from J; bases unmatched to any gene: 13. The CDR3 consists of 16 residues. CDR3 region: CASGPDRTGGADTQYF. The CDR3 coding sequence is TGTGCTAGTGGCCCCGATCGCACTGGGGGGGCAGATACGCAGTATTTT.

The genes are TRBV27 and TRBJ2-7; TRBD2 might be the D (6 bases). V gave up 7 bases and J gave up 0 bases, with 13 bases separating them. Germline V gene sequence: CDR1 MNHEY, CDR2 SMNVEV (reference sequence). The CDR3 has 14 residues. The CDR3 DNA sequence: TGTGCCAGCAAGGACTACCAAAACTCCTACGAGCAGTACTTC. It translates to CASKDYQNSYEQYF.

This chain uses TRBV2 with TRBJ2-7, with D perhaps TRBD1 (5 bases). Germline CDR1 SNHLY, CDR2 FYNNEI. The V gene lost 3 bases and the J gene lost 4 bases, with 19 bases spanning the gap. The CDR3 length is 16 residues. The CDR3 spells CASSEETATLGYEQYF. Written as DNA, the CDR3 is TGTGCCAGCAGTGAGGAGACAGCGACCCTTGGTTACGAGCAGTACTTC.

V gene TRBV5-1 combines with J gene TRBJ2-7; possible D gene TRBD2, 5 bases. Between the trimmed V and J ends, which lost 0 bases and 2 bases, there was a span of 9 bases. The CDR3 is made up of 14 amino acids. Germline V lookup: CDR1 SGHRS, CDR2 YFSETQ. As DNA, the CDR3 is TGCGCCAGCAGCTTGGGGGGAGAGGCCTACGAGCAGTACTTC. Translating it yields CASSLGGEAYEQYF.

The rearrangement links TRBV5-1 to TRBJ1-2; D might be TRBD1 (5 bases). The CDR3 runs 12 residues. Germline V gene data show CDR1 as SGHRS and CDR2 as YFSETQ. V was trimmed by 4 bases and J by 8 bases, leaving 12 bases between them. The CDR3 protein is CASSPGGNGYTF. The CDR3 DNA sequence: TGCGCCAGCAGCCCGGGGGGGAACGGCTACACCTTC.

The V and J genes are TRBV6-5 and TRBJ2-7, with D possibly being TRBD2 (6 bases). V dropped 6 bases and J dropped 0 bases, with 9 bases sitting between them. This CDR3 has 13 amino acids. Germline values: CDR1 MNHEY, CDR2 SVGAGI. The CDR3 sequence: CASRGTGSYEQYF. The CDR3 DNA follows: TGTGCCAGCAGAGGGACTGGCTCCTACGAGCAGTACTTC.

The chain couples TRBV7-9 to TRBJ2-3; 7 positions agree with TRBD1. The V and J ends lost 4 bases and 4 bases, in that order; junction bases with no gene match: 5. The CDR3 covers 14 residues. Germline CDR1 is SEHNR and CDR2 is FQNEAQ (reference sequence). The CDR3 DNA reads as TGTGCCAGCAGCTCGTCCGGGACAGCAGATACGCAGTATTTT. This translates into CASSSSGTADTQYF.

The chain combines TRBV18 with TRBJ2-7, with a possible D match to TRBD1 (5 bases). Between the trimmed V and J ends, which lost 3 bases and 4 bases, there was a span of 10 bases. Germline V gene lookup returns CDR1 KGHSH and CDR2 LQKENI. The CDR3 loop spans 13 amino acids. The CDR3 spells CASSPLRAYEQYF. The CDR3 nucleotides are TGTGCCAGCTCACCTCTCAGGGCGTACGAGCAGTACTTC.

The count of this clone is one. The CDR3 DNA follows: TGTGCCAGCAGTAAGGACAGGGCCTATCAGCCCCAGCATTTT. This codes for CASSKDRAYQPQHF. This rearrangement joins TRBV2 to TRBJ1-5; 8 positions agree with TRBD1. V shed 5 bases, J shed 5 bases, and the junction held 5 bases outside the gene matches. Germline lookup yields CDR1 SNHLY and CDR2 FYNNEI. The CDR3 has 14 amino acids.

This chain connects TRBV9 to TRBJ1-6; TRBD1 matches 9 bases. Germline CDR1 is SGDLS and CDR2 is YYNGEE. There are 16 residues in the CDR3. V shed 4 bases and J 5 bases; nucleotides not matched to a gene: 7. CDR3 nucleotide sequence: TGTGCCAGCAGCACCTGGGACAGGGAAAATAATTCACCCCTCCACTTT. Its translation is CASSTWDRENNSPLHF.

The V and J genes are TRBV7-2 and TRBJ2-1; 16 bases are shared with TRBD2. CDR3 length equals 18 residues. The V and J ends lost 5 bases and 5 bases, in that order; junction bases with no gene match: 9. Germline V lookup: CDR1 SGHTA, CDR2 FQGNSA. CDR3 nucleotide sequence: TGTGCCAGCAGCATGACAGGGACTAGCGGGGGGGGGAACAATGAGCAGTTCTTC. Amino acid sequence: CASSMTGTSGGGNNEQFF. Filled out from reference TRBV7-2 and TRBJ2-1, the complete variable domain reads GAGVSQSPSNKVTEKGKDVELRCDPISGHTALYWYRQSLGQGLEFLIYFQGNSAPDKSGLPSDRFSAERTGGSVSTLTIQRTQQEDSAVYLCASSMTGTSGGGNNEQFFGPGTRLTVL.

This sequence joins TRBV12-5 and TRBJ2-3, with 8 positions matching TRBD2. The V segment lost 8 bases and the J segment 2 bases; nucleotides outside the gene matches: 15. The CDR3 has 17 residues. Looked up from germline, CDR1 is LGHNT and CDR2 is FRNRAP. In nucleotides, the CDR3 is TGTGCTAGTACCCCCGGTGTGCGGGGGGTAGTCACAGATACGCAGTATTTT. This encodes CASTPGVRGVVTDTQYF. Using reference TRBV12-5 and TRBJ2-3 for the parts outside the CDR3, the full variable domain is DARVTQTPRHKVTEMGQEVTMRCQPILGHNTVFWYRQTMMQGLELLAYFRNRAPLDDSGMPKDRFSAEMPDATLATLKIQPSEPRDSAVYFCASTPGVRGVVTDTQYFGPGTRLTVL.

CDR3 DNA sequence: TGTGCCAGCAGCGCTGCGTTCTACGAGCAGTACTTC. It yields the protein CASSAAFYEQYF. The chain carries TRBV7-8 and TRBJ2-7, with D unresolved. This CDR3 has 12 residues. The germline V gene encodes CDR1 SGHVS and CDR2 FQNEAQ. Trimming pared 5 bases from V and 3 bases from J, leaving 8 bases between.

The rearrangement links TRBV6-6 to TRBJ1-4; possibly TRBD1 for D (5 bases). Trimming left V 4 bases short and J 0 bases short, with 12 bases between. Germline V CDR1 and CDR2: MNHNY, SVGAGI (reference sequence). This CDR3 contains 16 residues. The CDR3 here is CASSSRGVATNEKLFF. The CDR3 DNA follows: TGTGCCAGCAGTTCACGGGGGGTTGCAACTAATGAAAAACTGTTTTTT.